This T cell receptor beta chain comes out of a study of cytotoxic CD8 clonotypes in ibrutinib-treated CLL. The germline gives CDR1 SGHDT, CDR2 YYEEEE. The CDR3 loop spans 12 amino acids. With 0 bases removed from V and 8 bases from J, the gap between germline ends came to 8 bases. This clone was detected once. No antigen is known for it. Other DNA sequences in this sample translate to the same CDR3. Using immunoSEQ multiplex PCR, the repertoire was profiled, and TCRdb retains in-frame clones only, with some absent. The profile shows 250,000 to 350,000 clones, roughly three quarters of them singletons. Study-wide findings and caveats: Timing of sampling differed between sustained-remission and progressing patients. Whereas clonality rose at ibrutinib response, it declined toward baseline at progression. Pretreatment clonality was elevated relative to age-matched healthy donors and paralleled circulating CD8+ T-cell counts.

This receptor was taken from a human donor with chronic lymphocytic leukemia. The specimen was PBMCs, collected at disease progression, from a patient treated with ibrutinib. This chain links TRBV5-6 with TRBJ1-2; D remains unclear. CDR3 protein: CASSLAGGGYTF. DNA for the CDR3: TGTGCCAGCAGCTTGGCGGGAGGCGGCTACACCTTC.